This TCR beta chain appears in the sequencing data of a study of T cell responses to AZD1222 COVID-19 vaccine. J lost 0 bases, V lost 2 bases, and 8 bases had no gene match. The CDR3 is 16 residues long. Germline CDR1 and CDR2: SGHDT and YYEEEE. The protocol was immunoSEQ multiplex PCR, while the TCRdb copy is restricted to in-frame clones and leaves out a portion. Among more than 85,000 clones listed, roughly 86% were seen once. Study observations and caveats: Spike was spanned by vaccine-associated CD4 TCRs, with dominance at 160-218 and 743-854. Samples come after the peak T cell response, not at day 14. Baseline seropositives among AZD1222 recipients totaled only five to seven.

As to this clone: Its antigen remains unknown.

The V gene is TRBV5-6, the J gene TRBJ2-7; 7 nucleotides align to TRBD2. The source of this sequence is an adult in good health. The source material was peripheral blood, sampled on day 0 of MenACWY control vaccination. CDR3 coding DNA: TGTGCCAGCAGCTTACCTAGCGGAGCGGGCTCCTACGAGCAGTACTTC. It yields the protein CASSLPSGAGSYEQYF.